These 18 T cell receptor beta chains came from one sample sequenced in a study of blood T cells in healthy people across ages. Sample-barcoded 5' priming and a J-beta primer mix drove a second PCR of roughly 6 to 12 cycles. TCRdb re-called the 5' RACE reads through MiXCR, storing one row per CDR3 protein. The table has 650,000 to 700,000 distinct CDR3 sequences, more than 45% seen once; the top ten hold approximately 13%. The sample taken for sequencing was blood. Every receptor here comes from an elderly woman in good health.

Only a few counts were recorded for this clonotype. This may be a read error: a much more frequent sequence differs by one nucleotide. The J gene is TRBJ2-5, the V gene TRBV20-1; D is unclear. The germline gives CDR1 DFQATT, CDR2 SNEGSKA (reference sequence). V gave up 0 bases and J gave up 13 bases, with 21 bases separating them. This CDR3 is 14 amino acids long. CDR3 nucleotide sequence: TGCAGTGCTAGAGATCCTAACGGAAACTACGAGCGGTACTTC. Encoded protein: CSARDPNGNYERYF.

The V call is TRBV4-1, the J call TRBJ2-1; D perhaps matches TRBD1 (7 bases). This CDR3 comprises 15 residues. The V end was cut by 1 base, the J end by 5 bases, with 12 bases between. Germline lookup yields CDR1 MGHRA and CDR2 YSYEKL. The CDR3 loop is CASSQVGGQHNEQFF. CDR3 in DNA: TGCGCCAGCAGCCAAGTCGGGGGACAGCACAATGAGCAGTTCTTC.

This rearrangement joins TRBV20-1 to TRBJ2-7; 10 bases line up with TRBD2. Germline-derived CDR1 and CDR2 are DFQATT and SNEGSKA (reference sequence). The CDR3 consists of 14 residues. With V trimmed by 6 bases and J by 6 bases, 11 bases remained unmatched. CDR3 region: CSALWASGSSEQYF. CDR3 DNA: TGCAGTGCCCTGTGGGCTAGCGGGAGTTCCGAGCAGTACTTC.

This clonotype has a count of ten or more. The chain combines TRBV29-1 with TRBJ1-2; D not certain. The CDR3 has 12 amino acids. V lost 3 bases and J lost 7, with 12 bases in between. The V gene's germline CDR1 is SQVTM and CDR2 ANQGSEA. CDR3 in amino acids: CSVEPGVLGYTF. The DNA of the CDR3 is TGCAGCGTTGAGCCCGGGGTCCTTGGCTACACCTTC.

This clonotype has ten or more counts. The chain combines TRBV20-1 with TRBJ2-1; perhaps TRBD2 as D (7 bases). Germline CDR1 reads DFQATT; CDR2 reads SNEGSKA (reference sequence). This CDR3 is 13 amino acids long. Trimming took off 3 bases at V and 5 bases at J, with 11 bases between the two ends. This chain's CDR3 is CSARRGPHNEQFF. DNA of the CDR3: TGCAGTGCTAGGCGGGGGCCCCACAATGAGCAGTTCTTC.

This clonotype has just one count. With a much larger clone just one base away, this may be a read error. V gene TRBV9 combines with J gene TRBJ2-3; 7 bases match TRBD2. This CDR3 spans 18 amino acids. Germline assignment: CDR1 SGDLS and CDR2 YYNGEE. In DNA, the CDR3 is TGTGCCAGAAGCGTTCGTGCGGGCCGCGGGGGTAGCACAGATACGCAGTATTTT. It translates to CARSVRAGRGGSTDTQYF.

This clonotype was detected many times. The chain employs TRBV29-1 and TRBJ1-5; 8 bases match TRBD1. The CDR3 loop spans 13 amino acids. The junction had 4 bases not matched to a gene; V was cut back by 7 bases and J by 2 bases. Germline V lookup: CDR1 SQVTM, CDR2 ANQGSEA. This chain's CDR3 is CSAGQGGNQPQHF. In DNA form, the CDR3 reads TGCAGCGCCGGACAGGGTGGCAATCAGCCCCAGCATTTT.

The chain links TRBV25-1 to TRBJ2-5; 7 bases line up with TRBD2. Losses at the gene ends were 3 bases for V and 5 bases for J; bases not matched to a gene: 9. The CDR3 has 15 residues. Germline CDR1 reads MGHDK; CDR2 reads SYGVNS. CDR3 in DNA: TGTGCCAGCAGTGACCCAAGACTAGCCCAGGAGACCCAGTACTTC. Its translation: CASSDPRLAQETQYF.

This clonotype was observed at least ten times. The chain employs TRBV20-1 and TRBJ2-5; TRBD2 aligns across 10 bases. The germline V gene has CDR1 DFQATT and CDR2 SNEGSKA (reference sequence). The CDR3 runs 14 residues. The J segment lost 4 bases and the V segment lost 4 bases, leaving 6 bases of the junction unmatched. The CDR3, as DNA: TGCAGTGCTATGAGCGGGGGGGCCTCAGAGACCCAGTACTTC. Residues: CSAMSGGASETQYF.

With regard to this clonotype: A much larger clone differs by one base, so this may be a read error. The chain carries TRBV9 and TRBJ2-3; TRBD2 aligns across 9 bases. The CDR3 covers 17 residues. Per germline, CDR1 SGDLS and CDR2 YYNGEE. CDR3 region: CVSSFPSSGGLTDTQYF. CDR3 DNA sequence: TGTGTCAGCAGCTTCCCATCGAGCGGGGGGCTGACAGATACGCAGTATTTT.

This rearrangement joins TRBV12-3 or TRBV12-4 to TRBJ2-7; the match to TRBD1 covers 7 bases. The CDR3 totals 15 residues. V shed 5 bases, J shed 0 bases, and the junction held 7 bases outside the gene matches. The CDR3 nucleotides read TGTGCCAGCAGTGTGGACAGGTTCAGCTCCTACGAGCAGTACTTC. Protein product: CASSVDRFSSYEQYF.

CDR3 protein: CASSWGLAVYNEQFF. As DNA, the CDR3 is TGTGCCAGCAGCTGGGGGCTAGCGGTTTACAATGAGCAGTTCTTC. This sequence joins TRBV7-3 and TRBJ2-1; D is possibly TRBD2 (7 bases). This CDR3 has 15 amino acids. Germline V lookup: CDR1 SGHTA, CDR2 FQGTGA. Trimming took 4 bases from V and 4 from J, leaving 14 bases between them.

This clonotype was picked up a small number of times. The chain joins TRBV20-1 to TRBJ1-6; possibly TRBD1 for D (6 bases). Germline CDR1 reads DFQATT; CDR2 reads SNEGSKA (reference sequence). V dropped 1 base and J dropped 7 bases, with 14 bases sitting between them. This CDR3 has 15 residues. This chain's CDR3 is CSARVVGQPNSPLHF. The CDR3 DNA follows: TGCAGTGCTAGAGTCGTCGGACAGCCAAATTCACCCCTCCACTTT.

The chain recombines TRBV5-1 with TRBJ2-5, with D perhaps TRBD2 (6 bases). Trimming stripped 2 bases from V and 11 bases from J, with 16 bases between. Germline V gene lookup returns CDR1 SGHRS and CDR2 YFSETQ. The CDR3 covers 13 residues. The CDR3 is CASSFAWEDEQYF. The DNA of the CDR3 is TGCGCCAGCAGCTTTGCCTGGGAGGATGAGCAGTACTTC.

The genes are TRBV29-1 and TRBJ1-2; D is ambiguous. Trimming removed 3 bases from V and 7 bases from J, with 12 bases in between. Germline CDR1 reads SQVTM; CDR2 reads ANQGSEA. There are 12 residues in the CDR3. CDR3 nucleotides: TGCAGCGTTGATCAAGGGTCCGGTGGCTACACCTTC. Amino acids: CSVDQGSGGYTF.

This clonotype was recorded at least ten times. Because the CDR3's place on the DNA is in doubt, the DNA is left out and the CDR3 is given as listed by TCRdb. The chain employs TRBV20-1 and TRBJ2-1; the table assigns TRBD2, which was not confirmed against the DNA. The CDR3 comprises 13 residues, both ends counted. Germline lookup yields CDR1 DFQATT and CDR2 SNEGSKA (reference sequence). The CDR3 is CSTSDGRSPEQFF.

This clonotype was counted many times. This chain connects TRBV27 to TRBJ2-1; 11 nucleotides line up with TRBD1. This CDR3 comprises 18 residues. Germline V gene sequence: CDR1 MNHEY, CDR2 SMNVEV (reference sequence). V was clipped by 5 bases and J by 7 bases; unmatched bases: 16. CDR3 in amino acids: CASSPWLRTGGRGNEQFF. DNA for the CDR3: TGTGCCAGCAGTCCGTGGTTGAGGACAGGGGGCCGTGGGAATGAGCAGTTCTTC.

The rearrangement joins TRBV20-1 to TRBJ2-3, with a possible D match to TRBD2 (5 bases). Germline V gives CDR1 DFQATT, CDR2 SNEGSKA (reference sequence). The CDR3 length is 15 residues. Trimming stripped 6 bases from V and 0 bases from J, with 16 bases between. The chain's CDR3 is CSASEGSPSTDTQYF. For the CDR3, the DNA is TGCAGTGCCAGCGAGGGATCCCCTAGCACAGATACGCAGTATTTT.